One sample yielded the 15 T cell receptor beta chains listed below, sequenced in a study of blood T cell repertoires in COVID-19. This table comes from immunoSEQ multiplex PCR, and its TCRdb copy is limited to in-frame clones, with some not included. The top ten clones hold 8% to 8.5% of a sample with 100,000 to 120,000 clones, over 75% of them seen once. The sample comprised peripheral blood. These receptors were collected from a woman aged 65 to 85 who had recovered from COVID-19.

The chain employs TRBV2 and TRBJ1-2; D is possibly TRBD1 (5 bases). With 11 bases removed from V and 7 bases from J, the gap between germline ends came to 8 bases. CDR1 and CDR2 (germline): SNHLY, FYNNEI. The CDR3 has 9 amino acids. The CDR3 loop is CASGVGYTF. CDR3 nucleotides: TGTGCCTCGGGGGTTGGCTACACCTTC.

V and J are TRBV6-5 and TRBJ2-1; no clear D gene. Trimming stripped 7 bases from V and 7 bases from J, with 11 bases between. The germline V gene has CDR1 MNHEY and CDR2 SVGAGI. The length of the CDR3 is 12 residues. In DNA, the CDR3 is TGTGCCAGCACCCTCGGGTGGAATGAGCAGTTCTTC. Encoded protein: CASTLGWNEQFF.

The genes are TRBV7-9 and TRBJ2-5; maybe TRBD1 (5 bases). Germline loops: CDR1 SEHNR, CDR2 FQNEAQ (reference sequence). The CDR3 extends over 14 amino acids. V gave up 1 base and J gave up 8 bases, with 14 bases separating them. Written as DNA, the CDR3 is TGTGCCAGCAGCTTAGAAGGGGCAGGGTACACCCAGTACTTC. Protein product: CASSLEGAGYTQYF.

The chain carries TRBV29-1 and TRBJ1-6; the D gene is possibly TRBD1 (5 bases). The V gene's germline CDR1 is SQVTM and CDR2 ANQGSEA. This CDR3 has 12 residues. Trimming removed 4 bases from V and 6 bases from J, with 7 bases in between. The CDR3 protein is CSVGQGNSPLHF. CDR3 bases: TGCAGCGTTGGGCAGGGTAATTCACCCCTCCACTTT. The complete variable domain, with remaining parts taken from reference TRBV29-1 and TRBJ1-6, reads SAVISQKPSRDICQRGTSLTIQCQVDSQVTMMFWYRQQPGQSLTLIATANQGSEATYESGFVIDKFPISRPNLTFSTLTVSNMSPEDSSIYLCSVGQGNSPLHFGNGTRLTVT.

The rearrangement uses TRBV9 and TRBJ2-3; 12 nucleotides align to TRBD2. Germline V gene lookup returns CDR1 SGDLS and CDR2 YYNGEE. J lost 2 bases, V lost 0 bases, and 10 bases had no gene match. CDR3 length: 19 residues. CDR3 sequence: CASSVAPLAGGLFTDTQYF. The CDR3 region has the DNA TGTGCCAGCAGCGTAGCTCCCCTAGCGGGAGGGCTCTTCACAGATACGCAGTATTTT.

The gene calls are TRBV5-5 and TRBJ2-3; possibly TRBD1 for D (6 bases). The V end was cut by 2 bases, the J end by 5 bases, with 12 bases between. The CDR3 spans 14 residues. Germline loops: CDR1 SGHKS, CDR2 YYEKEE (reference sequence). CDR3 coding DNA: TGTGCCAGCAGCTTTGGCAGGGGATTAGATACGCAGTATTTT. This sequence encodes CASSFGRGLDTQYF. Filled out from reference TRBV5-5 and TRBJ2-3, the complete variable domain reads DAGVTQSPTHLIKTRGQQVTLRCSPISGHKSVSWYQQVLGQGPQFIFQYYEKEERGRGNFPDRFSARQFPNYSSELNVNALLLGDSALYLCASSFGRGLDTQYFGPGTRLTVL.

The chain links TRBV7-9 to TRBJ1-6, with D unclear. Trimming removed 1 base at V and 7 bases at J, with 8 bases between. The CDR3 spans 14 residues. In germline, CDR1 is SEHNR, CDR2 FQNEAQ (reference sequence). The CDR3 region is CASSLDSRNSPLHF. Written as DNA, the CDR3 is TGTGCCAGCAGCTTAGACAGTAGGAATTCACCCCTCCACTTT. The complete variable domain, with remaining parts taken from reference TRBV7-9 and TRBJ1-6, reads DTGVSQNPRHKITKRGQNVTFRCDPISEHNRLYWYRQTLGQGPEFLTYFQNEAQLEKSRLLSDRFSAERPKGSFSTLEIQRTEQGDSAMYLCASSLDSRNSPLHFGNGTRLTVT.

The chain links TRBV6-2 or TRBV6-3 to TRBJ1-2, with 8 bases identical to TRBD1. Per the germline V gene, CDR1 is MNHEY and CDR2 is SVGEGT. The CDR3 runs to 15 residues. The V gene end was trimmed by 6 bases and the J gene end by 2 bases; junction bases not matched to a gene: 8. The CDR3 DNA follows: TGTGCCAGCAGCATCCATCGGACAGGGAACTATGGCTACACCTTC. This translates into CASSIHRTGNYGYTF.

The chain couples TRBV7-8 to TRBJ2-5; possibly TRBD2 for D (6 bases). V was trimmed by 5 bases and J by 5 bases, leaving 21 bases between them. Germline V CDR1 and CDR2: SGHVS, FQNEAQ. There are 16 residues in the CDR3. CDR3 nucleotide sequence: TGTGCCAGCAGCGCGTGGGCGTCTTGGGCGGGGGAGACCCAGTACTTC. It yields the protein CASSAWASWAGETQYF.

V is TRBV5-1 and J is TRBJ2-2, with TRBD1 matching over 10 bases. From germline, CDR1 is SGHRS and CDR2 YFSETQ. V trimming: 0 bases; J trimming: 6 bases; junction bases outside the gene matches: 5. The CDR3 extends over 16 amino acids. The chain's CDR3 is CASSLAGTGESGELFF. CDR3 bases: TGCGCCAGCAGCTTGGCCGGGACAGGGGAGTCCGGGGAGCTGTTTTTT.

Written as DNA, the CDR3 is TGTGCCACCAGTCAAGAAGCTTTCTTT. This encodes CATSQEAFF. The chain combines TRBV24-1 with TRBJ1-1; D gene unclear. The CDR3 length is 9 residues. V was cut by 6 bases and J by 8 bases, with 3 bases left in between. The germline gives CDR1 KGHDR, CDR2 SFDVKD.

The CDR3 sequence: CATSDLQGRDYTF. As DNA, the CDR3 is TGTGCCACCAGTGATTTGCAAGGGAGGGACTACACCTTC. The J gene is TRBJ1-2, the V gene TRBV24-1; D remains unclear. This CDR3 contains 13 residues. CDR1 is KGHDR and CDR2 is SFDVKD in the germline V gene. V was shortened by 0 bases and J by 10 bases, with 11 bases between the two germline ends.

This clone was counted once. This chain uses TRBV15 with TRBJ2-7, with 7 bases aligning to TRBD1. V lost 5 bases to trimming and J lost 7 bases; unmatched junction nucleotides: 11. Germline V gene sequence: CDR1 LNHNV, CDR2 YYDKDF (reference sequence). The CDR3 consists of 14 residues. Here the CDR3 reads CATSPPFAGGEQYF. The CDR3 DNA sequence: TGTGCCACCAGCCCCCCGTTTGCAGGGGGAGAGCAGTACTTC.

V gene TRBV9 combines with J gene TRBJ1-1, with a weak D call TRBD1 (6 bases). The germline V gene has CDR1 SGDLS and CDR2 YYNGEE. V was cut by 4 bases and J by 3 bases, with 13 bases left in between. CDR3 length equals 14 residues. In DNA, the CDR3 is TGTGCCAGCAGCCCTTGGCAGGGGTACACTGAAGCTTTCTTT. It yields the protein CASSPWQGYTEAFF.

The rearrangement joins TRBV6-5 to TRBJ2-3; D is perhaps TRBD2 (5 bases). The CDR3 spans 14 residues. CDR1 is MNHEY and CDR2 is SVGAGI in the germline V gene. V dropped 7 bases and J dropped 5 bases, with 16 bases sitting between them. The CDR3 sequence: CASTDRGSRDTQYF. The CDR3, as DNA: TGTGCCAGCACGGATCGGGGTTCAAGAGATACGCAGTATTTT.